Listed below are T cell receptor beta chains from one sample, sequenced in a study of T cells in Graves' hyperthyroidism and ophthalmopathy. TCRdb re-called the multiplex PCR reads through MiXCR, storing one row per CDR3 protein. The data contain about 340,000 distinct CDR3 sequences, about 20% of them singletons. The sequenced sample consisted of blood. These receptors were collected from a woman between 50 and 59 years old with Graves' hyperthyroidism. Both conserved end residues are part of each CDR3. Each record gives: D gene, V gene, clone size, J gene, CDR3 DNA, CDR3 protein. The D gene is left open where the match is weak. Expanded clones get a size class; other rows say once, few or many, or leave the size out.

.,TRBV2,.,TRBJ2-1,TGTGCCAGCAGTGAATTGGCAGATGACAATGAGCAGTTCTTC,CASSELADDNEQFF
.,TRBV9,few,TRBJ2-7,TGTGCCAGCGGAACAGGTTACGAGCAGTACTTC,CASGTGYEQYF
TRBD1,TRBV9,.,TRBJ1-4,TGTTCCAGCAGTCTAAGAACCGGGACAGGGAATGAAAAACTGTTTTTT,CSSSLRTGTGNEKLFF
.,TRBV6-1,.,TRBJ1-5,TGTGCCACGGCGGGTCATAGCAATCAGCCCCAGCATTTT,CATAGHSNQPQHF
.,TRBV20-1,many,TRBJ1-1,TGCAGTGCTAGATCCCCTGGGACTGAAGCTTTCTTT,CSARSPGTEAFF
.,TRBV19,.,TRBJ1-1,TGTGCCAGTAGTGGACAGTTCAACACTGAAGCTTTCTTT,CASSGQFNTEAFF
.,TRBV10-3,.,TRBJ1-1,TGTGCCATCAGGGATGGGTTTGCGGCTGAAGCTTTCTTT,CAIRDGFAAEAFF
.,TRBV7-9,few,TRBJ1-4,TGTGCCAGCAGCTCCGGGACCGCGGCAGAAAAACTGTTTTTT,CASSSGTAAEKLFF
.,TRBV27,many,TRBJ2-1,TGTGCCAGCAGTTTAGACAGCGGGCAATACAATGAGCAGTTCTTC,CASSLDSGQYNEQFF
.,TRBV6-1,few,TRBJ1-1,TGTGCCAGCAGAGACGTGAGTAGGGCCAACACTGAAGCTTTCTTT,CASRDVSRANTEAFF
TRBD1,TRBV7-6,few,TRBJ1-1,TGTGCCAGCAGCGAGACAGGGATCAACACTGAAGCTTTCTTT,CASSETGINTEAFF
.,TRBV27,many,TRBJ2-3,TGTGCCAGCAGTTTAGCCGGGGATACGCAGTATTTT,CASSLAGDTQYF
TRBD1,TRBV10-3,few,TRBJ2-5,TGTGCCATCAGTGACTCGACAGGGGGCGTAGAGACCCAGTACTTC,CAISDSTGGVETQYF
TRBD1,TRBV14,.,TRBJ2-7,TGTGCCAGCAGCCATGCCGGGACAGGTTACTACGAGCAGTACTTC,CASSHAGTGYYEQYF
TRBD2,TRBV20-1,many,TRBJ2-1,TGCAGTGCTCATACTAGCGGGCTCCACAATGAGCAGTTCTTC,CSAHTSGLHNEQFF
.,TRBV12-3/TRBV12-4,many,TRBJ2-5,TGTGCCAGCAGTTTACTCTGGAAGTTGGAGACCCAGTACTTC,CASSLLWKLETQYF
.,TRBV30,many,TRBJ1-5,TGTGCCTGGAGTGTACAAGGGGATCAGCCCCAGCATTTT,CAWSVQGDQPQHF
.,TRBV27,.,TRBJ1-1,TGTGCCAGCAGTCCGTCGTGGCGGACCAACACTGAAGCTTTCTTT,CASSPSWRTNTEAFF
TRBD2,TRBV28,.,TRBJ2-1,TGTGCCAGCAGTCCAATCCTGCCGCTCATAGCGGGAGTATACAATGAGCAGTTCTTC,CASSPILPLIAGVYNEQFF
TRBD1,TRBV27,many,TRBJ2-2,TGTGCCACTGGGACAGGGGACCACACCGGGGAGCTGTTTTTT,CATGTGDHTGELFF
.,TRBV5-1,.,TRBJ1-4,TGCGCCAGCAGCTTCGGGACACACCCTCGGGATGAAAAACTGTTTTTT,CASSFGTHPRDEKLFF
.,TRBV2,many,TRBJ2-2,TGTGCCAGCAGTGAAGTCTTGGCGGGTAACACCGGGGAGCTGTTTTTT,CASSEVLAGNTGELFF
.,TRBV7-3,few,TRBJ2-3,TGTGCCAGCAGCTTAGATTCGGGGAGGGATACGCAGTATTTT,CASSLDSGRDTQYF
TRBD2,TRBV20-1,few,TRBJ2-7,TGCAGTGCCCCGAACGGGAGGTCATCCTCCTACGAGCAGTACTTC,CSAPNGRSSSYEQYF
TRBD2,TRBV24-1,.,TRBJ2-5,TGTGCCACCAGTGAACGACTAGCGTCGGAGACCCAGTACTTC,CATSERLASETQYF
.,TRBV13,.,TRBJ1-1,TGTGCCAGCAGCCCCAAGGGACATCAGAACACTGAAGCTTTCTTT,CASSPKGHQNTEAFF
.,TRBV28,many,TRBJ1-5,TGTGCCAGCAGGTCCGGGACACCCGAGGAGTATAGCAATCAGCCCCAGCATTTT,CASRSGTPEEYSNQPQHF
.,TRBV11-2,few,TRBJ2-6,TGTGCCAGCAGCTTAGAGGGCTCTGGGGCCAACGTCCTGACTTTC,CASSLEGSGANVLTF
TRBD1,TRBV12-3/TRBV12-4,.,TRBJ1-6,TGTGCCAGCAGTCCTGGGACAGAAGTCCACTTT,CASSPGTEVHF
.,TRBV12-3/TRBV12-4,few,TRBJ1-5,TGTGCCAGCAGCCGCGGGATTGAGGCCCAGCATTTT,CASSRGIEAQHF
.,TRBV12-3/TRBV12-4,many,TRBJ2-3,TGTGCCAGCACCTTCTCCTTCACAGATACGCAGTATTTT,CASTFSFTDTQYF
TRBD2,TRBV3-1,many,TRBJ2-5,TGTGCCAGCAGCCCCAAGGAACTAGCGGGGTTTGAGGAGACCCAGTACTTC,CASSPKELAGFEETQYF
.,TRBV10-3,many,TRBJ2-5,TGTGCCATCAGTGAGAGGGAAAGAGAGACCCAGTACTTC,CAISERERETQYF
.,TRBV11-2,.,TRBJ1-1,TGTGCCAGCAGCCAAGGGTGGGGCATGAACACTGAAGCTTTCTTT,CASSQGWGMNTEAFF
TRBD1,TRBV19,.,TRBJ2-1,TGTGCCAGTACCCTACAGGGGGCCCGCGACAATGAGCAGTTCTTC,CASTLQGARDNEQFF
.,TRBV5-1,many,TRBJ2-5,TGCGCCAGCAGCGTGGGGGGGGCGTACCAAGAGACCCAGTACTTC,CASSVGGAYQETQYF
.,TRBV6-5,.,TRBJ2-7,TGTGCCAGCAGTTACTCGATCGAGAAAAAACAAGGTGCCTACGAGCAGTACTTC,CASSYSIEKKQGAYEQYF
.,TRBV19,many,TRBJ1-1,TGTGCCAGTAGTATAGATTTCTCGGGCAGGTTCATGAACACTGAAGCTTTCTTT,CASSIDFSGRFMNTEAFF
TRBD2,TRBV12-3/TRBV12-4,.,TRBJ2-4,TGTGCCAGCAGTTTGGGGACTAGCGGGAGAGGGCCTCAGTACTTC,CASSLGTSGRGPQYF
.,TRBV30,.,TRBJ2-2,TGTGCCTGGAGTGTGCTCGGGGAGCTGTTTTTT,CAWSVLGELFF
.,TRBV12-3/TRBV12-4,many,TRBJ2-3,TGTGCCAGCAGACGTAGGTGGCCCACAGATACGCAGTATTTT,CASRRRWPTDTQYF
TRBD2,TRBV28,.,TRBJ2-5,TGTGCCAGCAGTTTGGGACTAGCGGGAACTCTGGACTTC,CASSLGLAGTLDF
TRBD1,TRBV18,many,TRBJ2-7,TGTGCCAGCTCAACCGGACAGGTATACGAGCAGTACTTC,CASSTGQVYEQYF
.,TRBV27,many,TRBJ1-2,TGTGCCAGCAGTTTATCCCGGGGGGCCCATGGCTACACCTTC,CASSLSRGAHGYTF
.,TRBV6-2/TRBV6-3,.,TRBJ1-1,TGTGCCAGCAGGCAAGGGACTGCCGGCAACACTGAAGCTTTCTTT,CASRQGTAGNTEAFF
TRBD2,TRBV5-6,.,TRBJ2-1,TGTGCCAGCAGCCGGGGACTAGCGCATTACAATGAGCAGTTCTTC,CASSRGLAHYNEQFF
TRBD1,TRBV6-6,.,TRBJ1-4,TGTGCCAGCAGTTACCATAAACAGGGGCCTAATGAAAAACTGTTTTTT,CASSYHKQGPNEKLFF
.,TRBV20-1,few,TRBJ1-3,TGCAGTGCACAGCTCTGGGACGTGAGAAACACCATATATTTT,CSAQLWDVRNTIYF
TRBD2,TRBV2,many,TRBJ2-1,TGTGCCAGCGGCCGGACTAGCGGGGCCCACTCCTACAATGAGCAGTTCTTC,CASGRTSGAHSYNEQFF
.,TRBV28,many,TRBJ2-7,TGTGCCAGCAGTCTCAGGACTGGACTTTACGAGCAGTACTTC,CASSLRTGLYEQYF
.,TRBV6-1,many,TRBJ2-7,TGTGCCAGCAGTGAAAGGGGCCAGGCCCCCTACGAGCAGTACTTC,CASSERGQAPYEQYF
.,TRBV20-1,few,TRBJ2-2,TGCAGTGCGAGGGACCGCGCGAACACCGGGGAGCTGTTTTTT,CSARDRANTGELFF
.,TRBV28,.,TRBJ2-5,TGTGCCAGCAGAGGGTCCTGGGCCCAAGAGACCCAGTACTTC,CASRGSWAQETQYF
.,TRBV20-1,few,TRBJ1-1,TGCAGTGCTAGGTGGGGGGGCACCCACACTGAAGCTTTCTTT,CSARWGGTHTEAFF
TRBD1,TRBV10-3,.,TRBJ1-2,TGTGCCATCAGTGACCAGGGACAGGGGGGAGGCTACACCTTC,CAISDQGQGGGYTF
.,TRBV29-1,many,TRBJ1-1,TGCAGCGCTTTGAAGGGGGGTAACACTGAAGCTTTCTTT,CSALKGGNTEAFF
TRBD1,TRBV12-3/TRBV12-4,few,TRBJ1-5,TGTGCCAGCAGTCCCGGGACAGGGATACAAAATCAGCCCCAGCATTTT,CASSPGTGIQNQPQHF
TRBD1,TRBV11-2,.,TRBJ2-1,TGTGCCAGCAGCAAGTCCGGACAGGGGGGGTCTAGTGAGCAGTTCTTC,CASSKSGQGGSSEQFF